This T cell receptor (beta chain) appears in the sequencing data of a study of OX40 agonist ivuxolimab in advanced cancers. Study findings and constraints: Normalized T-cell clonal expansion was also low in a subset of nonresponders.

The ends lost 4 bases at V and 2 bases at J; junction bases unmatched: 6. CDR1 and CDR2 from the germline V gene are MGHDK and SYGVNS. This CDR3 has 15 amino acids. Notes on this clone: Its antigen is unknown.

Libraries were prepared by immunoSEQ multiplex PCR; TCRdb keeps only in-frame clonotypes and omits some of them. This table has approximately 63,000 clones, 79% appearing once. The specimen was CD4+ or CD8+ T cells sorted from blood, collected in a trial of the OX40 agonist ivuxolimab. The V gene is TRBV25-1, the J gene TRBJ2-7; 9 nucleotides align to TRBD1. This clonotype was sampled from an adult with an advanced solid tumor such as melanoma, head and neck, liver or kidney cancer. CDR3 residues: CASSAFRDRAYEQYF. As DNA, the CDR3 is TGTGCCAGCAGTGCGTTCCGGGACAGGGCCTACGAGCAGTACTTC.